This T cell receptor (beta chain) came from a study of T-cell reconstitution after alpha-beta-depleted transplantation in children. Preparation of the TCRbeta library was carried out with unique molecular identifiers. TCRdb re-derived calls from the PCR reads in MiXCR, one entry per CDR3 protein. Among hundreds of thousands of distinct CDR3 sequences listed, 13% were seen once. Notes on the study in general: Some patients' high day-60 TCRbeta diversity was attributed to recipient cells surviving conditioning. Reports say that about two months after transplant, the alpha-beta T cells came out of several hundred graft clones that had expanded. One year after transplant, T-cell counts and diversity came mostly from newly produced T cells.

J lost 6 bases, V lost 4 bases, and 14 bases had no gene match. The CDR3 spans 16 residues. Germline values: CDR1 SGHRS, CDR2 YFSETQ. For this clonotype: Its target is not known.

The sample consisted of PBMCs, mostly from graft donor cells, taken 360 days after TCRalphabeta/CD19-depleted stem cell transplant. This TCR derives from a male patient aged 5 to 17 who had a stem cell transplant for acute myeloid leukemia, so the T cells may come from the graft donor. J is TRBJ2-7 and V is TRBV5-1; 9 nucleotides match TRBD2. The CDR3 sequence: CASSRRGAGGDGEQYF. Written as DNA, the CDR3 is TGCGCCAGCAGCCGCAGGGGTGCGGGAGGGGACGGCGAGCAGTACTTC. The full variable domain, in which reference TRBV5-1 and TRBJ2-7 provide the parts outside the CDR3, is KAGVTQTPRYLIKTRGQQVTLSCSPISGHRSVSWYQQTPGQGLQFLFEYFSETQRNKGNFPGRFSGRQFSNSRSEMNVSTLELGDSALYLCASSRRGAGGDGEQYFGPGTRLTVT.